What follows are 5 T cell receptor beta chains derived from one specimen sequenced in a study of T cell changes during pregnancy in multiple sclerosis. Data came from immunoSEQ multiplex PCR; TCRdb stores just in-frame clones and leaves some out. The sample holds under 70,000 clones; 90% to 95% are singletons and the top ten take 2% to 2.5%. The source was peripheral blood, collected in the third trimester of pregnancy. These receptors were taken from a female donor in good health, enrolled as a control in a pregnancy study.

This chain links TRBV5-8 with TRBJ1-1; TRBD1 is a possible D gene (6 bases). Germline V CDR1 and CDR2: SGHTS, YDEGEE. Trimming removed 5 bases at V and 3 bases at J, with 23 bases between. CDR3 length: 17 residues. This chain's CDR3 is CASSDPPAGTTDTEAFF. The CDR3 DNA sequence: TGTGCCAGCAGTGACCCTCCCGCCGGGACAACGGACACTGAAGCTTTCTTT.

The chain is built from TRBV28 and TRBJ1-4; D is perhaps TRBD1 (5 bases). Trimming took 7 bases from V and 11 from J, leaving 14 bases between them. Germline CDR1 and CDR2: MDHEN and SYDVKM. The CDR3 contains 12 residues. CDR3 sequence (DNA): TGTGCCAGCACTGCAGGGATGACGAAACTGTTTTTT. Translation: CASTAGMTKLFF.

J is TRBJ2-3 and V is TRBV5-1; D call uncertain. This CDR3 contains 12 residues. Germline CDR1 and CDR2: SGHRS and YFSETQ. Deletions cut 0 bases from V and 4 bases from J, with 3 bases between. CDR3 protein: CASSLAADTQYF. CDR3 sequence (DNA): TGCGCCAGCAGCTTGGCGGCAGATACGCAGTATTTT.

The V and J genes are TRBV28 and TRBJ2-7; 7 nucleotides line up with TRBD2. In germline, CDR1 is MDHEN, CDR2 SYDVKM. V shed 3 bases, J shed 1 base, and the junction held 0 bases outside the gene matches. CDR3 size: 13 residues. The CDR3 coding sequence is TGTGCCAGCAGTTTCGGGGGGTCCTACGAGCAGTACTTC. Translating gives CASSFGGSYEQYF.

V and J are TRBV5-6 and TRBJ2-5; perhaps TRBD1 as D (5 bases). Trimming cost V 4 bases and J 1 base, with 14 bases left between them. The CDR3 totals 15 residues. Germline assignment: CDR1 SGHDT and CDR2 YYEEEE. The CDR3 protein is CASSTRQKLQETQYF. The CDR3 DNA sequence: TGTGCCAGCAGCACACGACAGAAACTCCAAGAGACCCAGTACTTC.